These 18 T cell receptor beta chains were sequenced from one sample in a study of shared clonotypes between healthy human individuals (dated by TCRdb to the early 2020s). CD8 naive samples were obtained by positive selection for CCR7 among CD45RO-negative cells, yielding a CD45RA+CCR7+ population from which TemRA cells were excluded. Library preparation used the immunoSEQ multiplex PCR assay. The source is immuneACCESS, and TCRdb retained only in-frame sequences with V and J called. Part of the clones is not carried over; for the studies checked, unresolved V genes explain less than half of this, and the remainder is unexplained. The sample data list about 580,000 clones, and 95% to 98% of these were observed just once. The top ten hold 0.25% to 0.35% of the sample. Sequenced sample: naive CD8+ T cells sorted from blood. The cell subset or site label here, explained by the study, means: CD45RA+CCR7+. The receptors were gathered from a man aged 25 to 40 in good health.

V usage is TRBV5-1 and J usage is TRBJ2-5; 12 bases are shared with TRBD2. The CDR3 loop spans 15 amino acids. V lost 9 bases to trimming and J lost 1 base; unmatched junction nucleotides: 7. Germline V gives CDR1 SGHRS, CDR2 YFSETQ. Here the CDR3 DNA reads TGCGCCACCGCGACTAGCGGGAGACCCCAAGAGACCCAGTACTTC. Residues: CATATSGRPQETQYF. Drawing the rest from reference TRBV5-1 and TRBJ2-5, the complete variable domain is KAGVTQTPRYLIKTRGQQVTLSCSPISGHRSVSWYQQTPGQGLQFLFEYFSETQRNKGNFPGRFSGRQFSNSRSEMNVSTLELGDSALYLCATATSGRPQETQYFGPGTRLLVL.

The V gene is TRBV2, the J gene TRBJ1-1; no definite D call. Trimming left V 6 bases short and J 4 bases short, with 9 bases between. The CDR3 consists of 12 residues. Germline CDR1 and CDR2: SNHLY and FYNNEI. The CDR3 nucleotides read TGTGCCAGCAGGATGGTAAGCACTGAAGCTTTCTTT. It codes for CASRMVSTEAFF.

The CDR3 region is CASSLEQGSTDTQYF. In DNA, the CDR3 is TGCGCCAGCAGCTTGGAACAGGGTTCAACAGATACGCAGTATTTT. The chain combines TRBV5-1 with TRBJ2-3; TRBD1 might be the D (6 bases). CDR3 length: 15 amino acids. CDR1 and CDR2 from the germline V gene are SGHRS and YFSETQ. V was clipped by 0 bases and J by 3 bases, with 11 bases between them.

The chain is built from TRBV9 and TRBJ2-3; 12 positions agree with TRBD2. Germline trimming cut 2 bases from V and 4 bases from J; bases unmatched to any gene: 5. The CDR3 has 16 amino acids. Germline assignment: CDR1 SGDLS and CDR2 YYNGEE. The DNA of the CDR3 is TGTGCCAGCAGCGTGGGACTAGCGGGTTTGGCAGATACGCAGTATTTT. Protein: CASSVGLAGLADTQYF.

The rearrangement joins TRBV10-2 to TRBJ1-5; weak D call: TRBD1 (5 bases). The CDR3 extends over 13 amino acids. Germline V gives CDR1 WSHSY, CDR2 SAAADI. With 3 bases removed from V and 9 bases from J, the gap between germline ends came to 12 bases. The CDR3 DNA sequence: TGCGCCAGCAGTGACAGGGACCCTATGCCCCAGCATTTT. It is translated as CASSDRDPMPQHF.

Concerning this clone: The same CDR3 arises from other DNA sequences in this sample as well. The J gene is TRBJ1-4, the V gene TRBV27; D is unclear. This CDR3 comprises 13 residues. Trimming pared 1 base from V and 4 bases from J, leaving 4 bases between. Germline CDR1 reads MNHEY; CDR2 reads SMNVEV (reference sequence). CDR3 sequence reads: CASSLLGNEKLFF. Written as DNA, the CDR3 is TGTGCCAGCAGTTTATTGGGTAATGAAAAACTGTTTTTT. Based on the CDR3 plus reference TRBV27 and TRBJ1-4, the full variable domain is EAQVTQNPRYLITVTGKKLTVTCSQNMNHEYMSWYRQDPGLGLRQIYYSMNVEVTDKGDVPEGYKVSRKEKRNFPLILESPSPNQTSLYFCASSLLGNEKLFFGSGTQLSVL.

The V and J genes are TRBV7-9 and TRBJ2-1; D unclear. The CDR3 is made up of 12 amino acids. Germline V gene sequence: CDR1 SEHNR, CDR2 FQNEAQ (reference sequence). Trimming pared 3 bases from V and 10 bases from J, leaving 10 bases between. The CDR3, as DNA: TGTGCCAGCAGCTTTACCGAGGCCGAGCAGTTCTTC. Translated: CASSFTEAEQFF.

This sequence joins TRBV27 and TRBJ2-1, with 9 positions matching TRBD2. Germline lookup yields CDR1 MNHEY and CDR2 SMNVEV (reference sequence). The CDR3 length is 15 residues. Trimming took 6 bases from V and 2 from J; bases not matched to a gene: 5. The CDR3: CASSRGRGAYNEQFF. In DNA form, the CDR3 reads TGTGCCAGCAGCCGCGGGAGGGGTGCCTACAATGAGCAGTTCTTC.

The chain couples TRBV6-1 to TRBJ2-1; D is ambiguous. The CDR3 extends over 14 amino acids. Trimming cost V 6 bases and J 0 bases, with 9 bases left between them. Germline lookup yields CDR1 MNHNS and CDR2 SASEGT. CDR3: CASRTPGSYNEQFF. As DNA, the CDR3 is TGTGCCAGCAGGACCCCGGGCTCCTACAATGAGCAGTTCTTC.

V is TRBV27 and J is TRBJ1-5; 8 bases map to TRBD1. The junction had 5 bases not matched to a gene; V was cut back by 0 bases and J by 4 bases. This CDR3 contains 16 residues. The V gene's germline CDR1 is MNHEY and CDR2 SMNVEV (reference sequence). CDR3 bases: TGTGCCAGCAGTTTATCACCGGGACAGGCAAATCAGCCCCAGCATTTT. The encoded protein is CASSLSPGQANQPQHF.

The gene calls are TRBV28 and TRBJ2-1, with D perhaps TRBD1 or TRBD2 (5 bases each). There are 16 residues in the CDR3. The V end was cut by 7 bases, the J end by 0 bases, with 16 bases between. The germline gives CDR1 MDHEN, CDR2 SYDVKM. In nucleotides, the CDR3 is TGTGCCAGCAACACATTGGTCGGGACCTCCTACAATGAGCAGTTCTTC. It encodes CASNTLVGTSYNEQFF. The full variable domain, completed using reference TRBV28 and TRBJ2-1, is DVKVTQSSRYLVKRTGEKVFLECVQDMDHENMFWYRQDPGLGLRLIYFSYDVKMKEKGDIPEGYSVSREKKERFSLILESASTNQTSMYLCASNTLVGTSYNEQFFGPGTRLTVL.

This chain links TRBV19 with TRBJ1-5, with D unresolved. This CDR3 is 13 amino acids long. Germline CDR1 reads LNHDA; CDR2 reads SQIVND (reference sequence). Trimming left V 6 bases short and J 0 bases short, with 6 bases between. CDR3 coding DNA: TGTGCCAGTAGAAGCTTTAGCAATCAGCCCCAGCATTTT. Protein sequence: CASRSFSNQPQHF. The full variable domain, in which reference TRBV19 and TRBJ1-5 provide the parts outside the CDR3, is DGGITQSPKYLFRKEGQNVTLSCEQNLNHDAMYWYRQDPGQGLRLIYYSQIVNDFQKGDIAEGYSVSREKKESFPLTVTSAQKNPTAFYLCASRSFSNQPQHFGDGTRLSIL.

The rearrangement uses TRBV2 and TRBJ1-1, with 7 nucleotides matching TRBD1. Looked up from germline, CDR1 is SNHLY and CDR2 is FYNNEI. The CDR3 totals 16 residues. The trim removed 6 bases at V and 1 base at J, leaving 11 bases unmatched. DNA of the CDR3: TGTGCCAGCAGATCCCCGGGACAGCCAACGAACACTGAAGCTTTCTTT. This gives the protein CASRSPGQPTNTEAFF.

With regard to this clone: Other DNA sequences within the sample encode an identical CDR3. This rearrangement joins TRBV9 to TRBJ2-2; the D is unclear. CDR3 length: 12 amino acids. Per the germline V gene, CDR1 is SGDLS and CDR2 is YYNGEE. V was cut by 4 bases and J by 5 bases, with 6 bases left in between. In nucleotides, the CDR3 is TGTGCCAGCAGCCGAGGAACCGGGGAGCTGTTTTTT. It translates to CASSRGTGELFF.

This chain uses TRBV23-1 with TRBJ2-7; D tentatively fits TRBD1 or TRBD2 (5 bases each). TRBV23-1 is recorded as an ORF, its role being uncertain. The CDR3 is made up of 11 amino acids. The ends were cut back, 9 bases at V and 5 bases at J, with 11 bases in the middle. The CDR3 sequence: CARDWDHEQYF. As DNA, the CDR3 is TGCGCCAGGGACTGGGACCACGAGCAGTACTTC.

This clone was recorded only once. The J gene is TRBJ2-7, the V gene TRBV27, with a possible D match to TRBD1 (7 bases). CDR1 is MNHEY, CDR2 SMNVEV, per germline (reference sequence). V was pared by 4 bases and J by 2 bases, with 18 bases between. The CDR3 sequence is 16 residues long. The CDR3 loop is CASSYGGRTGPYEQYF. The CDR3 coding sequence is TGTGCCAGCAGTTACGGAGGGAGGACAGGCCCCTACGAGCAGTACTTC.

V usage is TRBV7-9 and J usage is TRBJ2-2; TRBD1 aligns across 8 bases. With 5 bases clipped from V and 2 bases from J, the junction kept 7 bases outside the gene matches. The CDR3 length is 16 residues. Germline V gene sequence: CDR1 SEHNR, CDR2 FQNEAQ (reference sequence). The CDR3 sequence is CASSPDRGRNTGELFF. CDR3 in DNA: TGTGCCAGCAGCCCCGACAGGGGAAGAAACACCGGGGAGCTGTTTTTT.

The gene calls are TRBV27 and TRBJ1-5; unclear D gene. This CDR3 has 13 amino acids. Trimming removed 5 bases at V and 11 bases at J, with 16 bases between. Germline V gene data show CDR1 as MNHEY and CDR2 as SMNVEV (reference sequence). The CDR3 DNA reads as TGTGCCAGCAGTCAAAGTGGGTATCGGGCCCAGCATTTT. It yields the protein CASSQSGYRAQHF.